This TCR beta chain is drawn from a study of blood T cell repertoires in COVID-19. Study details: From the United States, Italy and Spain came samples of acute and convalescent COVID-19.

About this clone itself: The sample holds other DNA sequences that translate to the same CDR3.

How the authors handled the data: Reference gene primer amplification gave estimated nucleated cell counts. Method: immunoSEQ multiplex PCR; TCRdb's copy keeps in-frame clones and lacks some. D and trimming come from the DNA, and the V and J calls and clone size come from that table. The sample has about 100,000 clones, around nine tenths seen once; the top ten hold approximately 2%. The CDR3 contains 13 residues. Trimming took 6 bases from V and 2 from J, leaving 8 bases between them. This TCR was recovered from a man aged 50 to 60 with active COVID-19. The chain is built from TRBV12-3 or TRBV12-4 and TRBJ1-5; no clear D gene. The source material was peripheral blood. CDR3 nucleotides: TGTGCCAGCAGAGGCACAGGCAATCAGCCCCAGCATTTT. The encoded protein is CASRGTGNQPQHF.